One and the same sample provided the 25 T cell receptor beta chains below, sequenced in a study of CD8 T cells in ankylosing spondylitis. From the 5' RACE reads, TCRdb called clonotypes with MiXCR, one entry per CDR3 protein. The data contain about 240,000 distinct CDR3 sequences, approximately 9% of them singletons. Sequencing used blood, either unsorted or a sorted T cell fraction (not recorded which). The receptors here all came from a male donor with ankylosing spondylitis or in good health (not recorded which).

The chain recombines TRBV7-2 with TRBJ2-2; D remains unclear. Looked up from germline, CDR1 is SGHTA and CDR2 is FQGNSA. V dropped 4 bases and J dropped 1 base, with 4 bases sitting between them. This CDR3 region has 13 residues. The CDR3 here is CASSSVNTGELFF. The CDR3 region has the DNA TGTGCCAGCAGCTCAGTGAACACCGGGGAGCTGTTTTTT.

This clonotype was seen ten or more times. The V and J genes are TRBV5-6 and TRBJ2-7, with D perhaps matching TRBD1 (5 bases). V was shortened by 4 bases and J by 2 bases, with 19 bases between the two germline ends. Per germline, CDR1 SGHDT and CDR2 YYEEEE. The length of the CDR3 is 16 residues. The DNA of the CDR3 is TGTGCCAGCAGCCAGACGTCCGTGACAGACACCTACGAGCAGTACTTC. Amino acid sequence: CASSQTSVTDTYEQYF.

As concerns this clonotype: Possible read error: a much larger clone is one base away. The chain uses TRBV12-3 or TRBV12-4 and TRBJ2-5, with D perhaps TRBD2 (5 bases). The CDR3 loop spans 15 amino acids. CDR3: CASSLDLGPGETLYF. DNA of the CDR3: TGTGCCAGCAGTTTAGATCTCGGTCCCGGGGAGACCCTGTACTTC.

This clonotype has more than one count but fewer than ten. The chain couples TRBV27 to TRBJ1-5; D gene uncertain. Germline values: CDR1 MNHEY, CDR2 SMNVEV (reference sequence). This CDR3 is 13 amino acids long. Trimming cost V 0 bases and J 7 bases, with 7 bases left between them. The CDR3 DNA reads TGTGCCAGCAGTTTATCCCTAACCCAGCCCCAGCATTTT. This translates into CASSLSLTQPQHF.

This clonotype was seen ten or more times. This chain uses TRBV20-1 with TRBJ1-3; TRBD1 might be the D (5 bases). CDR1 and CDR2 from the germline V gene are DFQATT and SNEGSKA (reference sequence). The CDR3 is 15 residues long. Trimming removed 0 bases at V and 2 bases at J, with 11 bases between. The CDR3 is CSARDLGAAGNTIYF. CDR3 nucleotides: TGCAGTGCTAGAGACCTTGGGGCAGCTGGAAACACCATATATTTT.

This clonotype came up many times. The rearrangement joins TRBV7-2 to TRBJ2-7; 9 bases map to TRBD1. With 2 bases clipped from V and 3 bases from J, the junction kept 5 bases outside the gene matches. This CDR3 comprises 15 residues. Germline V lookup: CDR1 SGHTA, CDR2 FQGNSA. CDR3: CASSLQGQGNYEQYF. The CDR3 coding sequence is TGTGCCAGCAGCTTACAGGGACAGGGTAACTACGAGCAGTACTTC.

This clonotype occurred many times. The chain is built from TRBV7-9 and TRBJ2-4; 9 nucleotides line up with TRBD1. This CDR3 comprises 15 residues. Germline trimming cut 5 bases from V and 7 bases from J; bases unmatched to any gene: 9. Germline CDR1 is SEHNR and CDR2 is FQNEAQ (reference sequence). The CDR3: CASSQTTGGPNIQYF. In DNA form, the CDR3 reads TGTGCCAGCAGCCAGACGACAGGGGGTCCGAACATTCAGTACTTC.

J is TRBJ2-7 and V is TRBV4-3, with TRBD2 as a possible D gene (6 bases). Germline V gives CDR1 LGHNA, CDR2 YSLEER. V was shortened by 3 bases and J by 7 bases, with 19 bases between the two germline ends. The CDR3 sequence is 15 residues long. DNA of the CDR3: TGCGCCAGCAGCCAGAAAGCGGGCCTTCGGAGAGAGCAGTACTTC. Protein product: CASSQKAGLRREQYF.

This clonotype appeared once. V usage is TRBV6-5 and J usage is TRBJ1-2; the D gene is possibly TRBD1 (5 bases). Germline CDR1 and CDR2: MNHEY and SVGAGI. V was trimmed by 10 bases and J by 3 bases, leaving 9 bases between them. This CDR3 has 11 amino acids. In DNA form, the CDR3 reads TGTGCCACCAGGGAGGACTATGGCTACACCTTC. This encodes CATREDYGYTF.

The chain is built from TRBV28 and TRBJ2-2; 7 nucleotides match TRBD1. The CDR3 is 14 amino acids. V lost 2 bases and J lost 5; bases outside the gene matches: 2. CDR1 MDHEN and CDR2 SYDVKM come from the germline V gene. CDR3 protein: CASSLPRGTGELFF. The CDR3 nucleotides read TGTGCCAGCAGTTTACCCAGGGGGACCGGGGAGCTGTTTTTT.

This clonotype has only a few counts. A single base separates this from a much larger clone, so it may be a read error. As DNA, the CDR3 is TGTGCCAGCAGTTACTATGGGGACGAGCAGTACTTC. Translation: CASSYYGDEQYF. The chain joins TRBV6-5 to TRBJ2-7; D ambiguous. Germline CDR1 reads MNHEY; CDR2 reads SVGAGI. Trimming took off 1 base at V and 5 bases at J, with 6 bases between the two ends. CDR3 size: 12 residues.

This clonotype was picked up many times. This chain links TRBV29-1 with TRBJ1-2, with D perhaps TRBD1 (6 bases). The germline gives CDR1 SQVTM, CDR2 ANQGSEA. The CDR3 extends over 12 amino acids. Trimming took 6 bases from V and 2 from J, leaving 10 bases between them. The CDR3 region is CSVRTANYGYTF. In DNA form, the CDR3 reads TGCAGCGTCCGGACAGCGAACTATGGCTACACCTTC.

This clonotype was found many times. The V and J genes are TRBV5-1 and TRBJ2-7; possible D gene TRBD2, 6 bases. The V gene's germline CDR1 is SGHRS and CDR2 YFSETQ. V shed 3 bases and J shed 3 bases, with 13 bases lying between them. The CDR3 extends over 14 amino acids. The CDR3 nucleotides read TGCGCCAGCAGCTGGGGGGACGGAGGCTACGAGCAGTACTTC. As protein: CASSWGDGGYEQYF.

The chain has TRBV5-1 and TRBJ2-5, with 9 bases lining up with TRBD2. Germline assignment: CDR1 SGHRS and CDR2 YFSETQ. With 4 bases clipped from V and 4 bases from J, the junction kept 5 bases outside the gene matches. The CDR3 is made up of 14 amino acids. The DNA of the CDR3 is TGCGCCAGCAGCGTAGCGGGGGCCGGAGAGACCCAGTACTTC. It is translated as CASSVAGAGETQYF. Using reference TRBV5-1 and TRBJ2-5 for the parts outside the CDR3, the full variable domain is KAGVTQTPRYLIKTRGQQVTLSCSPISGHRSVSWYQQTPGQGLQFLFEYFSETQRNKGNFPGRFSGRQFSNSRSEMNVSTLELGDSALYLCASSVAGAGETQYFGPGTRLLVL.

This clonotype was seen at least ten times. V gene TRBV7-2 combines with J gene TRBJ1-3, with 10 bases lining up with TRBD1. The CDR3 is 17 residues long. Trimming removed 5 bases from V and 1 base from J; junction bases left unmatched: 8. Looked up from germline, CDR1 is SGHTA and CDR2 is FQGNSA. CDR3 DNA: TGTGCCAGCAGCCCGGGGACAGGGGCCGAATCTGGAAACACCATATATTTT. Its protein product is CASSPGTGAESGNTIYF.

The chain joins TRBV19 to TRBJ2-6, with TRBD2 as a possible D gene (5 bases). V dropped 6 bases and J dropped 1 base, with 16 bases sitting between them. Germline CDR1 LNHDA, CDR2 SQIVND (reference sequence). The CDR3 covers 17 residues. The CDR3 loop is CASSSRDLMSGANVLTF. The DNA of the CDR3 is TGTGCCAGTAGCAGTCGGGATCTCATGTCTGGGGCCAACGTCCTGACTTTC.

Comment on this clonotype: A junction boundary mismatches the germline segment, possibly from a read error. This chain links TRBV12-3 or TRBV12-4 with TRBJ2-1; 13 nucleotides align to TRBD2. CDR3 size: 19 residues. CDR3 in DNA: TGTGCCTGCAGTTTAGCCCCAGGGACTAGCGGGACCCCCTACAATGAGCAGTTCTTC. As protein: CACSLAPGTSGTPYNEQFF.

The chain recombines TRBV6-2 or TRBV6-3 with TRBJ2-2; the D gene is possibly TRBD1 (5 bases). This CDR3 is 15 amino acids long. From germline, CDR1 is MNHEY and CDR2 SVGEGT. V lost 2 bases and J lost 7, with 14 bases in between. CDR3 sequence (DNA): TGTGCCAGCAGTTACAGGGGCCGGAATGGCGGGGAGCTGTTTTTT. Translating gives CASSYRGRNGGELFF.

V and J are TRBV20-1 and TRBJ2-1; unclear D gene. Germline values: CDR1 DFQATT, CDR2 SNEGSKA (reference sequence). The CDR3 extends over 18 amino acids. V dropped 6 bases and J dropped 0 bases, with 24 bases sitting between them. CDR3 nucleotides: TGCAGTGCCCCGGCTCCGGGCTCCCCTCCGAGCTCCTACAATGAGCAGTTCTTC. Translated, it gives CSAPAPGSPPSSYNEQFF.

On this clonotype itself: With a much larger clone just one base away, this may be a read error. The chain has TRBV7-2 and TRBJ1-5, with D possibly TRBD1 on 6 matching bases. The germline gives CDR1 SGHTA, CDR2 FQGNSA. The CDR3 totals 15 residues. Here the CDR3 reads CASSLVAGTHQPQQF. The CDR3 DNA is TGTGCCAGCAGCTTAGTTGCAGGGACACATCAGCCCCAGCAATTT.

The sample holds a few counts of this clonotype. This chain links TRBV19 with TRBJ2-5; 9 positions agree with TRBD1. The V and J ends lost 5 bases and 5 bases, in that order; junction bases with no gene match: 12. The CDR3 contains 16 residues. Germline lookup yields CDR1 LNHDA and CDR2 SQIVND (reference sequence). CDR3 protein: CASSPDRGVAVETQYF. The CDR3, as DNA: TGTGCCAGTAGTCCGGACAGGGGAGTAGCGGTGGAGACCCAGTACTTC.

This clonotype was seen more than once but under ten times. The J gene is TRBJ2-5, the V gene TRBV7-2, with 12 bases lining up with TRBD2. CDR3 length equals 15 residues. Germline-derived CDR1 and CDR2 are SGHTA and FQGNSA. The V gene end was trimmed by 8 bases and the J gene end by 5 bases; junction bases not matched to a gene: 9. The CDR3 region is CASRIRLAGVETQYF. For the CDR3, the DNA is TGTGCCAGCCGGATACGACTAGCGGGAGTTGAGACCCAGTACTTC.

In this sample, this clonotype turned up a few times. The chain links TRBV20-1 to TRBJ2-3; either TRBD1 or TRBD2 may fit D (5 bases each). The germline V gene has CDR1 DFQATT and CDR2 SNEGSKA (reference sequence). The V end was cut by 5 bases, the J end by 0 bases, with 15 bases between. The CDR3 extends over 15 amino acids. DNA for the CDR3: TGCAGTGCTGGCCCGGGACGTGTTAGCACAGATACGCAGTATTTT. Translating gives CSAGPGRVSTDTQYF.

This clonotype occurred many times. V usage is TRBV7-2 and J usage is TRBJ2-1; 11 nucleotides line up with TRBD2. V lost 7 bases and J lost 4; bases outside the gene matches: 6. CDR3 length equals 15 residues. Germline-derived CDR1 and CDR2 are SGHTA and FQGNSA. This chain's CDR3 is CASMLTSGVYNEQFF. CDR3 coding DNA: TGTGCCAGCATGTTGACTAGCGGGGTTTACAATGAGCAGTTCTTC.

This clonotype has at least ten counts. The chain couples TRBV5-1 to TRBJ2-2; no clear D gene. Germline V CDR1 and CDR2: SGHRS, YFSETQ. The CDR3 runs to 12 residues. V lost 7 bases, J lost 1 base, and 5 bases lay in between. CDR3 loop: CASGRNTGELFF. CDR3 nucleotides: TGCGCCAGCGGCAGGAACACCGGGGAGCTGTTTTTT.